These 27 T cell receptor beta chains share one sample of origin, sequenced in a study of T cell changes during pregnancy in multiple sclerosis. Assay used: immunoSEQ multiplex PCR; TCRdb lists only in-frame clones, some missing. This sample has some 30,000 clones; approximately 90% occur once, and the top ten carry 6.9%. Here the sequenced sample was CD8+ T cells from peripheral blood mononuclear cells, taken in the second trimester of pregnancy. These receptors all come from a female donor with multiple sclerosis, enrolled in a pregnancy study.

The rearrangement uses TRBV7-9 and TRBJ2-7, with 9 nucleotides matching TRBD1. V shed 4 bases and J 5 bases; nucleotides not matched to a gene: 6. Per the germline V gene, CDR1 is SEHNR and CDR2 is FQNEAQ (reference sequence). CDR3 length: 14 residues. The CDR3 DNA reads TGTGCCAGCAGCTCCCGGGACAGGGTCAACGAGCAGTACTTC. The encoded protein is CASSSRDRVNEQYF.

This clone was found once. The sample contains more than one DNA sequence encoding this CDR3. The chain uses TRBV5-8 and TRBJ2-3; TRBD1 matches at 8 bases. CDR1 and CDR2 (germline): SGHTS, YDEGEE. J was trimmed by 3 bases and V by 2 bases; bases with no gene match: 5. The CDR3 has 15 amino acids. The CDR3 DNA reads TGTGCCAGCAGCTTAGGTCAGGGGGCAACAGATACGCAGTATTTT. Amino acid sequence: CASSLGQGATDTQYF.

The rearrangement uses TRBV23-1 and TRBJ1-2; D gene uncertain. TRBV23-1 is designated an ORF whose function remains uncertain. Trimming took off 3 bases at V and 2 bases at J, with 22 bases between the two ends. The CDR3 loop spans 18 amino acids. The CDR3 DNA reads TGCGCCAGCAGTCAGGTGTACGGGTCGGGTGAGGGAAACTATGGCTACACCTTC. Translating gives CASSQVYGSGEGNYGYTF.

The V and J genes are TRBV15 and TRBJ2-5; TRBD2 aligns across 12 bases. Germline V gene lookup returns CDR1 LNHNV and CDR2 YYDKDF (reference sequence). J gave up 2 bases and V 5 bases, and 6 bases lay outside the gene matches. This CDR3 comprises 16 residues. This CDR3 reads CATSQTSGGPQETQYF. In nucleotides, the CDR3 is TGTGCCACCAGCCAAACTAGCGGGGGGCCACAAGAGACCCAGTACTTC.

This clone was detected only once. V and J are TRBV28 and TRBJ2-2; D remains ambiguous. The V and J ends lost 3 bases and 7 bases respectively, with 15 bases between them. The CDR3 is made up of 15 amino acids. The germline gives CDR1 MDHEN, CDR2 SYDVKM. As DNA, the CDR3 is TGTGCCAGCAGTTTGGTGGCGGTCGGTGGCGGGGAGCTGTTTTTT. Amino acids: CASSLVAVGGGELFF.

This chain connects TRBV9 to TRBJ1-1, with TRBD1 identical over 7 bases. The CDR3 sequence is 17 residues long. Per the germline V gene, CDR1 is SGDLS and CDR2 is YYNGEE. J was trimmed by 3 bases and V by 0 bases; bases with no gene match: 11. The CDR3 region has the DNA TGTGCCAGCAGCGTAGGAATAAGAGGGCAGGGGGACACTGAAGCTTTCTTT. Translated, it gives CASSVGIRGQGDTEAFF.

The chain links TRBV6-4 to TRBJ2-1; TRBD2 matches at 7 bases. Per germline, CDR1 MRHNA and CDR2 SNTAGT. CDR3 length equals 15 residues. The V segment lost 2 bases and the J segment 4 bases; nucleotides outside the gene matches: 5. CDR3 DNA: TGTGCCAGCAGTGACGCTCCCGGGGGGTACAATGAGCAGTTCTTC. This gives the protein CASSDAPGGYNEQFF.

The chain joins TRBV6-6 to TRBJ1-1, with D maybe TRBD1 (5 bases). The germline gives CDR1 MNHNY, CDR2 SVGAGI (reference sequence). This CDR3 comprises 11 residues. The V and J ends lost 11 bases and 7 bases respectively, with 14 bases between them. The CDR3 here is CAGSWGGEAFF. The CDR3 nucleotides read TGTGCCGGATCATGGGGGGGTGAAGCTTTCTTT.

CDR3 nucleotides: TGTGCCAGCAGCTTATCCGCCCGGAGCTCTGGAAACACCATATATTTT. As protein: CASSLSARSSGNTIYF. The chain is built from TRBV7-8 and TRBJ1-3; D is ambiguous. This CDR3 has 16 residues. V was shortened by 2 bases and J by 0 bases, with 11 bases between the two germline ends. CDR1 and CDR2 from the germline V gene are SGHVS and FQNEAQ. Supplemented by reference TRBV7-8 and TRBJ1-3, the full variable domain reads GAGVSQSPRYKVAKRGQDVALRCDPISGHVSLFWYQQALGQGPEFLTYFQNEAQLDKSGLPSDRFFAERPEGSVSTLKIQRTQQEDSAVYLCASSLSARSSGNTIYFGEGSWLTVV.

The sample holds one count of this clone. CDR3 protein: CASSLLASGMYQETQYF. Here the CDR3 DNA reads TGCGCCAGCAGCTTGTTGGCTAGCGGGATGTACCAAGAGACCCAGTACTTC. The chain is built from TRBV5-1 and TRBJ2-5; 9 bases are shared with TRBD2. Germline-derived CDR1 and CDR2 are SGHRS and YFSETQ. This CDR3 contains 17 residues. The J segment lost 0 bases and the V segment lost 1 base, leaving 7 bases of the junction unmatched.

The V and J genes are TRBV19 and TRBJ2-1, with D perhaps TRBD2 (6 bases). Germline V gene data show CDR1 as LNHDA and CDR2 as SQIVND (reference sequence). This CDR3 region has 15 residues. V gave up 3 bases and J gave up 3 bases, with 12 bases separating them. The DNA for the CDR3 is TGTGCCAGTAGTATTCCCGGCGGGGACTACAATGAGCAGTTCTTC. Amino acid sequence: CASSIPGGDYNEQFF.

The gene calls are TRBV27 and TRBJ2-7; 8 bases fit TRBD1. The CDR3 spans 15 residues. Trimming cost V 4 bases and J 2 bases; bases outside gene matches: 7. CDR1 MNHEY and CDR2 SMNVEV come from the germline V gene (reference sequence). The CDR3 loop is CASSSPGTGAYEQYF. CDR3 nucleotide sequence: TGTGCCAGCAGTTCCCCCGGGACAGGAGCCTACGAGCAGTACTTC.

The chain joins TRBV25-1 to TRBJ1-1; weak D call: TRBD1 (6 bases). The germline gives CDR1 MGHDK, CDR2 SYGVNS. The CDR3 runs to 14 residues. The V and J ends lost 1 base and 7 bases respectively, with 13 bases between them. CDR3 nucleotides: TGTGCCAGCAGTGAATCGTACAGGGATGTTGAAGCTTTCTTT. Encoded protein: CASSESYRDVEAFF.

This clone turned up a few times. This chain links TRBV6-1 with TRBJ2-7; weak D call: TRBD1 (5 bases). The CDR3 extends over 13 amino acids. The V and J ends lost 7 bases and 6 bases respectively, with 16 bases between them. CDR1 and CDR2 from the germline V gene are MNHNS and SASEGT. In DNA, the CDR3 is TGTGCCAGCAAAAAAGGGGCTGTTCTCGAGCAGTACTTC. Its translation: CASKKGAVLEQYF.

The gene calls are TRBV15 and TRBJ1-5; 8 bases fit TRBD1. Germline CDR1 and CDR2: LNHNV and YYDKDF (reference sequence). Germline trimming cut 0 bases from V and 4 bases from J; bases unmatched to any gene: 5. The CDR3 contains 16 residues. In DNA form, the CDR3 reads TGTGCCACCAGCAGAGATCAGGGGGCGGTGAATCAGCCCCAGCATTTT. It specifies CATSRDQGAVNQPQHF.

The V call is TRBV27, the J call TRBJ2-1; 11 nucleotides line up with TRBD2. The ends lost 5 bases at V and 9 bases at J; junction bases unmatched: 0. CDR1 is MNHEY, CDR2 SMNVEV, per germline (reference sequence). The CDR3 sequence is 12 residues long. CDR3 sequence: CASSGLAGEQFF. DNA for the CDR3: TGTGCCAGCAGTGGACTAGCGGGTGAGCAGTTCTTC.

The rearrangement joins TRBV5-6 to TRBJ1-4; D gene ambiguous. V gave up 4 bases and J gave up 4 bases, with 8 bases separating them. The CDR3 has 13 residues. Germline V gives CDR1 SGHDT, CDR2 YYEEEE. In DNA form, the CDR3 reads TGTGCCAGCAGCGAACACCTTAATGAAAAACTGTTTTTT. It is translated as CASSEHLNEKLFF.

The V gene is TRBV29-1, the J gene TRBJ2-7; TRBD2 aligns across 10 bases. Trimming took 2 bases from V and 7 from J; bases not matched to a gene: 8. The CDR3 is 14 residues long. Germline V gene data show CDR1 as SQVTM and CDR2 as ANQGSEA. The CDR3 DNA follows: TGCAGCGTTGAATCCCTAGCGGGAGACGGGGAGCAGTACTTC. Amino acid sequence: CSVESLAGDGEQYF.

V is TRBV7-9 and J is TRBJ2-3; 8 bases line up with TRBD2. CDR1 and CDR2 from the germline V gene are SEHNR and FQNEAQ (reference sequence). The CDR3 loop spans 14 amino acids. J lost 6 bases, V lost 5 bases, and 7 bases had no gene match. The CDR3 region is CASSRSGTRDTQYF. CDR3 in DNA: TGTGCCAGCAGCAGATCCGGGACTAGGGATACGCAGTATTTT.

V is TRBV4-2 and J is TRBJ2-2; 11 bases are a match to TRBD1. The germline CDR1 and CDR2 sequences are LGHNA and YNFKEQ. The length of the CDR3 is 15 residues. J was trimmed by 3 bases and V by 5 bases; bases with no gene match: 2. CDR3 amino acids: CASSTGQGDTGELFF. DNA for the CDR3: TGTGCCAGCAGCACGGGACAGGGGGACACCGGGGAGCTGTTTTTT.

The chain carries TRBV10-3 and TRBJ1-4; no definite D call. Germline V gene sequence: CDR1 ENHRY, CDR2 SYGVKD. V lost 8 bases to trimming and J lost 4 bases, with 8 bases between them. This CDR3 region has 12 residues. The CDR3 spells CAISISNEKLFF. In nucleotides, the CDR3 is TGTGCCATCTCGATCAGTAATGAAAAACTGTTTTTT.

The chain links TRBV6-1 to TRBJ2-2, with unresolved D. With 6 bases removed from V and 4 bases from J, the gap between germline ends came to 12 bases. CDR1 is MNHNS, CDR2 SASEGT, per germline. CDR3 length: 14 residues. CDR3 DNA: TGTGCCAGCAGCCCCGACTTAAGCACCGGGGAGCTGTTTTTT. Encoded protein: CASSPDLSTGELFF.

This clone was observed a single time. The chain has TRBV29-1 and TRBJ2-1; possible D gene TRBD2, 6 bases. V lost 5 bases and J 9 bases, leaving 14 bases between the germline ends. This CDR3 has 12 residues. The germline gives CDR1 SQVTM, CDR2 ANQGSEA. CDR3 protein: CSVSGLGSEQFF. CDR3 sequence (DNA): TGCAGCGTTTCGGGGCTCGGGAGTGAGCAGTTCTTC.

The chain uses TRBV28 and TRBJ1-1, with unresolved D. The CDR3 length is 14 residues. CDR1 is MDHEN and CDR2 is SYDVKM in the germline V gene. V was shortened by 5 bases and J by 1 base, with 11 bases between the two germline ends. This CDR3 is CASSLSGWNTEAFF. The CDR3 DNA reads TGTGCCAGCAGTCTTTCGGGTTGGAACACTGAAGCTTTCTTT.

This chain connects TRBV4-1 to TRBJ1-2; 8 bases agree with TRBD1. In germline, CDR1 is MGHRA, CDR2 YSYEKL. The CDR3 is 14 residues long. With 0 bases clipped from V and 8 bases from J, the junction kept 5 bases outside the gene matches. The CDR3 region has the DNA TGCGCCAGCAGCCAAGATACAGGGGGAAGCGGCTACACCTTC. It encodes CASSQDTGGSGYTF.

The chain links TRBV7-9 to TRBJ1-1; no clear D gene. The V end lost 3 bases, the J end lost 8 bases, and 13 bases lay between the germline ends. From germline, CDR1 is SEHNR and CDR2 FQNEAQ (reference sequence). There are 13 residues in the CDR3. The CDR3, as DNA: TGTGCCAGCAGCTTTGACCCGGAGATAGAAGCTTTCTTT. This translates into CASSFDPEIEAFF.

The chain carries TRBV5-1 and TRBJ2-7; 7 bases are shared with TRBD1. The J segment lost 6 bases and the V segment lost 2 bases, leaving 5 bases of the junction unmatched. The germline CDR1 and CDR2 sequences are SGHRS and YFSETQ. The CDR3 consists of 13 residues. The CDR3 region has the DNA TGCGCCAGCAGCTTCACAGGGGACGGCGAGCAGTACTTC. This encodes CASSFTGDGEQYF.